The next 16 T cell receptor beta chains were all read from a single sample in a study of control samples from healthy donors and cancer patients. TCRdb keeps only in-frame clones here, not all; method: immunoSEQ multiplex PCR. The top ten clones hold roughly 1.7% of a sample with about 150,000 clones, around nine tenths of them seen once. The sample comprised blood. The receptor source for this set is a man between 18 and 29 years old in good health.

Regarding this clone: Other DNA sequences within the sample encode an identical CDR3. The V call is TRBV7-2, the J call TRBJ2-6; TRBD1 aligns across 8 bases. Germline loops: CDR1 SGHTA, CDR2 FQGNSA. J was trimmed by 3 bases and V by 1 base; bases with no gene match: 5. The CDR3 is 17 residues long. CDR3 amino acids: CASSLGRTGNGANVLTF. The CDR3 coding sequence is TGTGCCAGCAGCTTAGGAAGGACAGGGAATGGGGCCAACGTCCTGACTTTC.

The chain's CDR3 is CASSNHLGGYRGAIHEQYF. CDR3 DNA: TGTGCCAGCAGCAACCACTTGGGGGGGTACAGGGGAGCGATCCACGAGCAGTACTTC. The chain employs TRBV7-9 and TRBJ2-7; D is tentatively TRBD1 or TRBD2 (7 bases each). Germline assignment: CDR1 SEHNR and CDR2 FQNEAQ (reference sequence). Trimming left V 5 bases short and J 5 bases short, with 31 bases between. The CDR3 runs to 19 residues.

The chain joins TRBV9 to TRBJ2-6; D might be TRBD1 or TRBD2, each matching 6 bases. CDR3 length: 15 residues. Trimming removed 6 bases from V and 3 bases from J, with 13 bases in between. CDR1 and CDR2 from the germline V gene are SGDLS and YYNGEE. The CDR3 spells CASNQGRGGANVLTF. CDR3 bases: TGTGCCAGCAACCAGGGGCGGGGTGGGGCCAACGTCCTGACTTTC.

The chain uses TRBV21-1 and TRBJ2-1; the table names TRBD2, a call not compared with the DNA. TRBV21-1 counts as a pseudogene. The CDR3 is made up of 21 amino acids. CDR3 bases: TGTGCCAGCAGCGATTGGCCCGGACTAGCGGGGGGGCACAGCTCCTACAATGAGCAGTTCTTC. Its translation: CASSDWPGLAGGHSSYNEQFF.

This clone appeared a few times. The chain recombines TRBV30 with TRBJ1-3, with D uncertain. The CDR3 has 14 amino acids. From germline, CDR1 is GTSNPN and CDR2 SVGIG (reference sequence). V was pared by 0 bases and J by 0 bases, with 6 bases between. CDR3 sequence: CAWSVLVSGNTIYF. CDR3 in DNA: TGTGCCTGGAGTGTACTAGTCTCTGGAAACACCATATATTTT.

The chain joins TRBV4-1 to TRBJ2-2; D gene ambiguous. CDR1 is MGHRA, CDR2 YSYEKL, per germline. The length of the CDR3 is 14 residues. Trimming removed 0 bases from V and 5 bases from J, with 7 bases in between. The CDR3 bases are TGCGCCAGCAGCCAAGAAGCAGGAACCGGGGAGCTGTTTTTT. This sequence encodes CASSQEAGTGELFF.

The CDR3 spells CASSPAFFGKGTDTQYF. CDR3 bases: TGCGCCAGCAGCCCGGCGTTTTTCGGGAAGGGCACAGATACGCAGTATTTT. This chain connects TRBV5-1 to TRBJ2-3, with D perhaps matching TRBD2 (5 bases). The CDR3 length is 17 residues. V was pared by 4 bases and J by 1 base, with 19 bases between. Germline V gene sequence: CDR1 SGHRS, CDR2 YFSETQ.

CDR3 protein: CASSGRPSGGHNEQFF. The CDR3, as DNA: TGTGCCAGCAGCGGACGCCCTAGCGGGGGGCACAATGAGCAGTTCTTC. The chain uses TRBV5-4 and TRBJ2-1; TRBD2 matches 11 bases. With V trimmed by 4 bases and J by 5 bases, 8 bases remained unmatched. This CDR3 has 16 residues. The V gene's germline CDR1 is SGHNT and CDR2 YYREEE (reference sequence).

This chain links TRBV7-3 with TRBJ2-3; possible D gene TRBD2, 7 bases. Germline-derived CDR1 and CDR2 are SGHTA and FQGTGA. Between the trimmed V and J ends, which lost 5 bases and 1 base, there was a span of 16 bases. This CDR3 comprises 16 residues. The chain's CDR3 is CASSLGGGQGTDTQYF. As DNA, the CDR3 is TGTGCCAGCAGCCTTGGGGGGGGCCAGGGCACAGATACGCAGTATTTT.

The CDR3 sequence: CASSLQGHTEKLFF. The CDR3 DNA sequence: TGTGCCAGCAGTTTACAGGGGCATACTGAAAAACTGTTTTTT. V gene TRBV28 combines with J gene TRBJ1-4; D is possibly TRBD1 (6 bases). V lost 2 bases and J 7 bases, leaving 11 bases between the germline ends. Looked up from germline, CDR1 is MDHEN and CDR2 is SYDVKM. CDR3 size: 14 residues.

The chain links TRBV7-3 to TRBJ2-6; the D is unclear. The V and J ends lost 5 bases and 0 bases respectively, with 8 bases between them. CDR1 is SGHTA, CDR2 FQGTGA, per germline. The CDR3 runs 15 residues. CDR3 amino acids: CASSEQGSGANVLTF. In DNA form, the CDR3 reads TGTGCCAGCAGCGAACAAGGCTCTGGGGCCAACGTCCTGACTTTC.

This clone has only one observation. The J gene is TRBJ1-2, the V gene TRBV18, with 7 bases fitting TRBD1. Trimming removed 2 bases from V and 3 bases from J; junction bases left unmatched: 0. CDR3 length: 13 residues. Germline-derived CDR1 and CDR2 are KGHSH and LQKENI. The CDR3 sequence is CASSPTGDYGYTF. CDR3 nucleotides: TGTGCCAGCTCACCAACAGGGGACTATGGCTACACCTTC. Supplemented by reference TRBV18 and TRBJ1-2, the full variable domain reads NAGVMQNPRHLVRRRGQEARLRCSPMKGHSHVYWYRQLPEEGLKFMVYLQKENIIDESGMPKERFSAEFPKEGPSILRIQQVVRGDSAAYFCASSPTGDYGYTFGSGTRLTVV.

As DNA, the CDR3 is TGTGCCAGCAGCTTAGCAGGGCCAAACTACAATGAGCAGTTCTTC. Encoded protein: CASSLAGPNYNEQFF. The chain joins TRBV13 to TRBJ2-1, with D tentatively TRBD1 (5 bases). Between the trimmed V and J ends, which lost 1 base and 3 bases, there was a span of 10 bases. The CDR3 runs to 15 residues. Germline CDR1 reads PRHDT; CDR2 reads FYEKMQ (reference sequence).

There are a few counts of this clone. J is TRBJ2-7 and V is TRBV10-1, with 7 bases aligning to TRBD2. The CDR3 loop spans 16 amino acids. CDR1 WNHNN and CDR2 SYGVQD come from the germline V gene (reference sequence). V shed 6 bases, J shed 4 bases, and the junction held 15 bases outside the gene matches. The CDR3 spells CASRLQGGSGVYEQYF. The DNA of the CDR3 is TGCGCCAGCAGACTCCAGGGAGGGAGTGGAGTTTACGAGCAGTACTTC.

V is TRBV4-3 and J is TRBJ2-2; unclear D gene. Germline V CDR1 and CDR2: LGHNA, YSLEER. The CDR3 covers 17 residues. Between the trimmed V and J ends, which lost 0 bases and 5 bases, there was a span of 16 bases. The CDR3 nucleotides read TGCGCCAGCAGCCAAGATCTTCCCACAGATCCTACCGGGGAGCTGTTTTTT. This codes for CASSQDLPTDPTGELFF.

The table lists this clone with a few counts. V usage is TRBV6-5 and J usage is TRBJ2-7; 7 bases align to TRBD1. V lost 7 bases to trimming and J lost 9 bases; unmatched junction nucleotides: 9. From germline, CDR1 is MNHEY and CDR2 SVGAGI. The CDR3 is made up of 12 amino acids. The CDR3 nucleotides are TGTGCCAGCAAAACAGGGGATTCGACGCAGTACTTC. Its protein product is CASKTGDSTQYF.